This TCR beta chain was documented in a study of blood T cell repertoires in COVID-19. Study-level background: The United States, Italy and Spain provided the acute and convalescent COVID-19 samples.

CDR1 is MDHEN and CDR2 is SYDVKM in the germline V gene. The CDR3 sequence is 15 residues long. The ends were cut back, 3 bases at V and 0 bases at J, with 9 bases in the middle. In the original processing: Reference gene primer amplification gave nucleated cell count estimates. Libraries were prepared by immunoSEQ multiplex PCR; TCRdb keeps only in-frame clonotypes and omits some of them. V and J calls and clone size follow that table, whereas D and trimming were derived from the DNA. This sample has some 120,000 clones; approximately 83% occur once, and the top ten carry roughly 27%. The sequence was obtained from a woman older than 75 with acute or convalescent COVID-19. The sample was peripheral blood. J is TRBJ1-3 and V is TRBV28; D is undetermined. DNA for the CDR3: TGTGCCAGCAGTTTCACGGGGATCTCTGGAAACACCATATATTTT. Translating it yields CASSFTGISGNTIYF.